This entry concerns a single T cell receptor beta chain. Its antigen is currently unknown. V shed 6 bases and J shed 5 bases, with 19 bases lying between them. Per germline, CDR1 MNHEY and CDR2 SVGEGT. This CDR3 is built from 15 residues. A second roughly 6 to 11 cycle PCR used barcoded and J-beta primers. MiXCR, run by TCRdb on the 5' RACE reads, gives a single entry per CDR3 protein. The repertoire holds some 1.8 million distinct CDR3 sequences, with 30% to 40% as singletons. This sample was included in a study of blood T cells in healthy people across ages. Study results and limitations: It was held that diversity estimates obtained from one million T cells represented underestimates. Roughly linear declines in TCR beta diversity per million T cells occurred with age.

Isolated per sample were at least 6 million PBMCs. Total RNA amounts of at least 5 micrograms were extracted per sample. The TCR sequence derives from a human donor in good health. The sequenced material came from blood. The genes are TRBV6-2 or TRBV6-3 and TRBJ2-5; D is possibly TRBD2 (6 bases). The CDR3 DNA follows: TGTGCCAGCAGCCGGAGGGACGTCCCCGGGGAGACCCAGTACTTC. Its protein is CASSRRDVPGETQYF.